Below, 3 T cell receptor beta chains from the same sample are listed, as sequenced in a study. MiXCR, run by TCRdb on the 5' RACE reads, gives a single entry per CDR3 protein. The table has tens of thousands of distinct CDR3 sequences, about 15% seen once. Sequencing input: naive CD4+ T cells sorted from blood. Subset in this sample: naive CD4+ T cells, CD4+CD45RA+CD25-. Every receptor here comes from a female donor with breast cancer.

The chain links TRBV5-1 to TRBJ2-5; D remains unclear. Germline CDR1 SGHRS, CDR2 YFSETQ. The V end lost 0 bases, the J end lost 2 bases, and 8 bases lay between the germline ends. The CDR3 spans 14 residues. CDR3 in amino acids: CASSLDGEQETQYF. The DNA of the CDR3 is TGCGCCAGCAGCTTGGACGGAGAGCAAGAGACCCAGTACTTC.

This sequence joins TRBV2 and TRBJ1-2; no clear D. Germline V gene lookup returns CDR1 SNHLY and CDR2 FYNNEI. V was pared by 7 bases and J by 4 bases, with 16 bases between. The CDR3 runs 14 residues. CDR3 sequence reads: CASTEGRQLYGYTF. CDR3 nucleotide sequence: TGTGCCAGCACCGAGGGTCGACAACTCTATGGCTACACCTTC. The variable domain in full, completed from reference TRBV2 and TRBJ1-2, reads EPEVTQTPSHQVTQMGQEVILRCVPISNHLYFYWYRQILGQKVEFLVSFYNNEISEKSEIFDDQFSVERPDGSNFTLKIRSTKLEDSAMYFCASTEGRQLYGYTFGSGTRLTVV.

The chain has TRBV18 and TRBJ2-3; D is unclear. The CDR3 has 13 residues. Trimming pared 1 base from V and 4 bases from J, leaving 6 bases between. Germline CDR1 is KGHSH and CDR2 is LQKENI. CDR3 nucleotides: TGTGCCAGCTCACCACGTTCAGCAGATACGCAGTATTTT. It yields the protein CASSPRSADTQYF.